These T cell receptor beta chains were read from a single sample in a study of technical replicates of blood from a few donors. TCRdb's copy holds only in-frame clones and misses some; the assay was immunoSEQ multiplex PCR. This sample carries more than 65,000 clones, roughly nine tenths of them seen once, and the ten largest clones take approximately 0.42%. Sequenced: T cells isolated from PBMCs. These TCRs come from a human donor in good health. The CDR3 runs from the conserved cysteine through the conserved F or W. Fields, in order: D gene, J gene, clone size, V gene, CDR3 protein, CDR3 DNA. A D gene is named only where the DNA matches it firmly. A row's size may be missing; if present it is once, few, many or a size class.

d_call: -
j_call: TRBJ1-1
clone_size: -
v_call: TRBV13
cdr3_aa: CASSLIVGPTEAFF
cdr3_nt: TGTGCCAGCAGCTTAATTGTCGGTCCTACTGAAGCTTTCTTT

d_call: TRBD1
j_call: TRBJ2-7
clone_size: -
v_call: TRBV4-1
cdr3_aa: CASSQGTGTYEQYF
cdr3_nt: TGCGCCAGCAGCCAGGGGACAGGTACCTACGAGCAGTACTTC

d_call: -
j_call: TRBJ2-1
clone_size: -
v_call: TRBV2
cdr3_aa: CASKASVNNEQFF
cdr3_nt: TGTGCCAGCAAGGCTAGCGTTAACAATGAGCAGTTCTTC

d_call: -
j_call: TRBJ2-7
clone_size: -
v_call: TRBV5-1
cdr3_aa: CASSLEIRGSYEQYF
cdr3_nt: TGCGCCAGCAGCTTGGAAATTAGGGGCTCCTACGAGCAGTACTTC

d_call: -
j_call: TRBJ2-5
clone_size: -
v_call: TRBV4-3
cdr3_aa: CASSQEEKLETQYF
cdr3_nt: TGCGCCAGCAGCCAAGAAGAGAAGTTGGAGACCCAGTACTTC

d_call: -
j_call: TRBJ2-7
clone_size: -
v_call: TRBV28
cdr3_aa: CASRAGGTYEQYF
cdr3_nt: TGTGCCAGCAGGGCAGGGGGGACCTACGAGCAGTACTTC

d_call: TRBD2
j_call: TRBJ2-7
clone_size: -
v_call: TRBV28
cdr3_aa: CASNLLAGGDEQYF
cdr3_nt: TGTGCCAGCAATCTCCTAGCGGGAGGAGACGAGCAGTACTTC

d_call: -
j_call: TRBJ2-7
clone_size: -
v_call: TRBV5-1
cdr3_aa: CASSSGLAYEQYF
cdr3_nt: TGCGCCAGCAGCTCCGGTCTCGCCTACGAGCAGTACTTC

d_call: -
j_call: TRBJ1-5
clone_size: -
v_call: TRBV7-6
cdr3_aa: CASSLMTGNQPQHF
cdr3_nt: TGTGCCAGCAGCTTAATGACAGGTAATCAGCCCCAGCATTTT

d_call: TRBD1
j_call: TRBJ2-5
clone_size: -
v_call: TRBV10-3
cdr3_aa: CAISGRDRADQETQYF
cdr3_nt: TGTGCCATCAGTGGCCGGGACAGGGCAGACCAAGAGACCCAGTACTTC

d_call: TRBD2
j_call: TRBJ2-7
clone_size: -
v_call: TRBV27
cdr3_aa: CASSLLAGVEYF
cdr3_nt: TGTGCCAGCAGTTTACTAGCGGGAGTGGAGTACTTC

d_call: TRBD2
j_call: TRBJ2-7
clone_size: -
v_call: TRBV7-2
cdr3_aa: CASSLSLGTSGSLYEQYF
cdr3_nt: TGTGCCAGCAGCTTAAGCCTCGGGACTAGCGGGAGCCTCTACGAGCAGTACTTC

d_call: -
j_call: TRBJ1-1
clone_size: -
v_call: TRBV4-1
cdr3_aa: CASSQDEGGMTEAFF
cdr3_nt: TGCGCCAGCAGCCAAGATGAGGGGGGGATGACTGAAGCTTTCTTT

d_call: TRBD2
j_call: TRBJ2-7
clone_size: -
v_call: TRBV4-1
cdr3_aa: CASSQGAAGGPYEQYF
cdr3_nt: TGCGCCAGCAGCCAAGGTGCGGCGGGAGGACCCTACGAGCAGTACTTC

d_call: TRBD1
j_call: TRBJ1-1
clone_size: -
v_call: TRBV6-4
cdr3_aa: CASSDSGQGNTEAFF
cdr3_nt: TGTGCCAGCAGTGACTCGGGACAGGGGAACACTGAAGCTTTCTTT

d_call: TRBD2
j_call: TRBJ2-5
clone_size: -
v_call: TRBV7-9
cdr3_aa: CASSSPMIPKAGDYETQYF
cdr3_nt: TGTGCCAGCAGCTCCCCCATGATACCTAAAGCGGGAGATTATGAGACCCAGTACTTC

d_call: -
j_call: TRBJ2-5
clone_size: once
v_call: TRBV7-8
cdr3_aa: CASSSWTFQETQYF
cdr3_nt: TGTGCCAGCAGCTCCTGGACATTCCAAGAGACCCAGTACTTC

d_call: TRBD2
j_call: TRBJ2-1
clone_size: -
v_call: TRBV5-1
cdr3_aa: CASSLEGGRVYNEQFF
cdr3_nt: TGCGCCAGCAGCTTGGAAGGCGGGAGGGTATACAATGAGCAGTTCTTC

d_call: -
j_call: TRBJ2-7
clone_size: -
v_call: TRBV6-5
cdr3_aa: CASSYSGGPYEQYF
cdr3_nt: TGTGCCAGCAGTTACTCAGGCGGCCCCTACGAGCAGTACTTC

d_call: -
j_call: TRBJ2-7
clone_size: -
v_call: TRBV10-3
cdr3_aa: CAISEEGGGQPYEQYF
cdr3_nt: TGTGCCATCAGTGAGGAAGGGGGGGGACAACCCTACGAGCAGTACTTC

d_call: -
j_call: TRBJ1-2
clone_size: once
v_call: TRBV6-1
cdr3_aa: CASSWESGDYGHTF
cdr3_nt: TGTGCCAGCAGTTGGGAATCGGGAGACTATGGCCACACCTTC

d_call: -
j_call: TRBJ1-1
clone_size: once
v_call: TRBV18
cdr3_aa: CASSLGGIMNTEAFF
cdr3_nt: TGTGCCAGCTCACTCGGGGGGATCATGAACACTGAAGCTTTCTTT

d_call: -
j_call: TRBJ1-2
clone_size: -
v_call: TRBV5-6
cdr3_aa: CASSLTWGSRVNYGYTF
cdr3_nt: TGTGCCAGCAGCTTGACATGGGGCAGTAGGGTAAACTATGGCTACACCTTC

d_call: TRBD1
j_call: TRBJ1-2
clone_size: -
v_call: TRBV5-6
cdr3_aa: CASSWTGWYGYTF
cdr3_nt: TGTGCCAGCAGCTGGACAGGGTGGTATGGCTACACCTTC

d_call: TRBD1
j_call: TRBJ1-2
clone_size: -
v_call: TRBV19
cdr3_aa: CASSTSGTGGFSYYGYTF
cdr3_nt: TGTGCCAGTAGTACTTCCGGGACAGGGGGCTTTTCGTACTATGGCTACACCTTC

d_call: -
j_call: TRBJ1-1
clone_size: few
v_call: TRBV29-1
cdr3_aa: CSVEKAGNTEAFF
cdr3_nt: TGCAGCGTTGAAAAGGCAGGGAACACTGAAGCTTTCTTT

d_call: -
j_call: TRBJ1-1
clone_size: -
v_call: TRBV11-3
cdr3_aa: CASSLGVTGSNTEAFF
cdr3_nt: TGTGCCAGCAGCTTAGGAGTTACAGGGAGTAACACTGAAGCTTTCTTT

d_call: -
j_call: TRBJ2-7
clone_size: -
v_call: TRBV10-3
cdr3_aa: CAIRKRGQLSYEQYF
cdr3_nt: TGTGCCATCAGAAAACGCGGACAGCTATCCTACGAGCAGTACTTC

d_call: TRBD1
j_call: TRBJ2-7
clone_size: -
v_call: TRBV5-4
cdr3_aa: CASSFGFGTGYEQYF
cdr3_nt: TGTGCCAGCAGCTTCGGTTTCGGGACAGGGTACGAGCAGTACTTC

d_call: TRBD1
j_call: TRBJ2-1
clone_size: once
v_call: TRBV19
cdr3_aa: CASSEFRDRGLNEQFF
cdr3_nt: TGTGCCAGTAGTGAATTCCGGGACAGGGGGCTCAATGAGCAGTTCTTC

d_call: TRBD1
j_call: TRBJ2-7
clone_size: -
v_call: TRBV7-6
cdr3_aa: CASSLGGTGVLGYEQYF
cdr3_nt: TGTGCCAGCAGCTTAGGGGGGACAGGAGTCCTTGGCTACGAGCAGTACTTC

d_call: -
j_call: TRBJ2-1
clone_size: -
v_call: TRBV9
cdr3_aa: CASGGTTNEQFF
cdr3_nt: TGTGCCAGCGGAGGGACCACGAATGAGCAGTTCTTC

d_call: -
j_call: TRBJ2-2
clone_size: -
v_call: TRBV29-1
cdr3_aa: CSVRTDTGELFF
cdr3_nt: TGCAGCGTTCGGACAGACACCGGGGAGCTGTTTTTT

d_call: -
j_call: TRBJ1-4
clone_size: -
v_call: TRBV6-5
cdr3_aa: CASSYYFGEKLFF
cdr3_nt: TGTGCCAGCAGTTACTACTTCGGGGAAAAACTGTTTTTT

d_call: TRBD2
j_call: TRBJ2-5
clone_size: -
v_call: TRBV5-4
cdr3_aa: CASSPGLYQETQYF
cdr3_nt: TGTGCCAGCAGCCCGGGACTATACCAAGAGACCCAGTACTTC

d_call: TRBD2
j_call: TRBJ2-1
clone_size: -
v_call: TRBV5-6
cdr3_aa: CASSPGTSREGSEQFF
cdr3_nt: TGTGCCAGCAGCCCGGGGACTAGCAGGGAGGGGAGTGAGCAGTTCTTC